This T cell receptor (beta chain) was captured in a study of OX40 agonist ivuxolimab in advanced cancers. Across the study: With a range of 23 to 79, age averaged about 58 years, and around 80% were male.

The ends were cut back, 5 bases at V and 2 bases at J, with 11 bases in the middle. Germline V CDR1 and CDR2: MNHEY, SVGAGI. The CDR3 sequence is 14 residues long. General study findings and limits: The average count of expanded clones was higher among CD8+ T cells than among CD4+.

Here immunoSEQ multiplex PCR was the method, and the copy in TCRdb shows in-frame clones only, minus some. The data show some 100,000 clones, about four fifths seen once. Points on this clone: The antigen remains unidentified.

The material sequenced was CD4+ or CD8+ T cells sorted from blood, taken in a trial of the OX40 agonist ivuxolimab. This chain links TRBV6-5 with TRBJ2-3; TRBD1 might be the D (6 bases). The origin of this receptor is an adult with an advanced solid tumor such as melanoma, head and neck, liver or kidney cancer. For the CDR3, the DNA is TGTGCCAGCAGTGTGGGGGCCTTCACAGATACGCAGTATTTT. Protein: CASSVGAFTDTQYF.